The 13 T cell receptor beta chains listed next were all sequenced from one sample in a study of blood T cells in healthy people across ages. The authors ran a second PCR of about 7 to 11 cycles using a sample-barcoded 5' primer and a J-beta primer mix. One entry per CDR3 protein results from TCRdb running MiXCR on the 5' RACE reads. The sample records approximately 830,000 distinct CDR3 sequences, roughly 60% being singletons. Sequencing was performed on blood. The source of these receptors is a man aged 30 to 39 in good health.

The chain couples TRBV6-5 to TRBJ2-4, with D perhaps TRBD2 (5 bases). Germline CDR1 MNHEY, CDR2 SVGAGI. This CDR3 is built from 14 residues. The V end lost 2 bases, the J end lost 13 bases, and 18 bases lay between the germline ends. In DNA form, the CDR3 reads TGTGCCAGCAGTTACGGCGCTGGGAGTCTAGAGCAGTACTTC. This sequence encodes CASSYGAGSLEQYF.

This chain connects TRBV29-1 to TRBJ2-1; 11 bases agree with TRBD2. The germline gives CDR1 SQVTM, CDR2 ANQGSEA. V shed 4 bases, J shed 6 bases, and the junction held 8 bases outside the gene matches. The CDR3 covers 15 residues. The CDR3 DNA sequence: TGCAGCGTTGGTAGTCCTAGCGGGGGGTTCAATGAGCAGTTCTTC. Protein product: CSVGSPSGGFNEQFF.

V gene TRBV13 combines with J gene TRBJ2-4; D is undetermined. Gene TRBJ2-7 matches the end of the DNA better, so the J call may be wrong. Germline loops: CDR1 PRHDT, CDR2 FYEKMQ (reference sequence). The CDR3 length is 16 residues. The CDR3 DNA reads TGTGCCAGCAGCTTAGGCGATGGCAGGAGCTCCTACGAGCAGTACTTC. It codes for CASSLGDGRSSYEQYF.

The chain has TRBV28 and TRBJ2-7; D is unclear. The CDR3 is 14 residues long. Trimming shortened V by 1 base and J by 4 bases, and 11 bases separated the two germline ends. Germline CDR1 and CDR2: MDHEN and SYDVKM. The CDR3 coding sequence is TGTGCCAGCAGTTTATCGAACGGAGTATACGAGCAGTACTTC. Protein sequence: CASSLSNGVYEQYF.

This rearrangement joins TRBV7-3 to TRBJ2-3; unclear D gene. The CDR3 totals 11 residues. With 5 bases removed from V and 10 bases from J, the gap between germline ends came to 10 bases. Germline CDR1 reads SGHTA; CDR2 reads FQGTGA. The CDR3 DNA reads TGTGCCAGCAGCCGTACAAGGCCGCAGTATTTT. Protein sequence: CASSRTRPQYF.

The chain carries TRBV6-1 and TRBJ1-4; D might be TRBD1 (5 bases). The CDR3 has 13 amino acids. From germline, CDR1 is MNHNS and CDR2 SASEGT. V dropped 4 bases and J dropped 7 bases, with 10 bases sitting between them. The CDR3 DNA sequence: TGTGCCAGCAGTGCGCAGGGTGCTGAAAAACTGTTTTTT. Translating it yields CASSAQGAEKLFF.

The chain is built from TRBV29-1 and TRBJ1-1, with 8 bases aligning to TRBD1. V trimming: 3 bases; J trimming: 5 bases; junction bases outside the gene matches: 11. The CDR3 extends over 15 amino acids. The germline CDR1 and CDR2 sequences are SQVTM and ANQGSEA. The DNA of the CDR3 is TGCAGCGTTGAGGAAAGCGGCAGGGGGCTAACTGAAGCTTTCTTT. Translating it yields CSVEESGRGLTEAFF. Using reference TRBV29-1 and TRBJ1-1 for the parts outside the CDR3, the full variable domain is SAVISQKPSRDICQRGTSLTIQCQVDSQVTMMFWYRQQPGQSLTLIATANQGSEATYESGFVIDKFPISRPNLTFSTLTVSNMSPEDSSIYLCSVEESGRGLTEAFFGQGTRLTVV.

This clonotype has more than one count but fewer than ten. This rearrangement joins TRBV5-1 to TRBJ1-4; D is perhaps TRBD1 (5 bases). In germline, CDR1 is SGHRS, CDR2 YFSETQ. The CDR3 runs to 14 residues. V lost 0 bases and J lost 8, with 11 bases in between. CDR3 protein: CASSLARDDEKLFF. The CDR3 nucleotides read TGCGCCAGCAGCTTGGCCAGGGACGACGAAAAACTGTTTTTT.

The chain recombines TRBV10-3 with TRBJ2-1; TRBD1 aligns across 9 bases. V shed 4 bases, J shed 10 bases, and the junction held 5 bases outside the gene matches. The CDR3 extends over 13 amino acids. Germline CDR1 is ENHRY and CDR2 is SYGVKD. The CDR3 region has the DNA TGTGCCATCAGTGGGACAGGGGCGGGGGAGCAGTTCTTC. Amino acids: CAISGTGAGEQFF.

The gene calls are TRBV6-1 and TRBJ2-5, with D unresolved. The CDR3 is 14 amino acids. Germline CDR1 is MNHNS and CDR2 is SASEGT. The ends were cut back, 7 bases at V and 0 bases at J, with 12 bases in the middle. CDR3 DNA: TGTGCCAGCATTAATCTGGGGTACCAAGAGACCCAGTACTTC. It yields the protein CASINLGYQETQYF.

The V gene is TRBV12-3 or TRBV12-4, the J gene TRBJ1-4, with D unresolved. This CDR3 comprises 14 residues. V was cut by 5 bases and J by 5 bases, with 12 bases left in between. The CDR3 DNA sequence: TGTGCCAGCAGTCTTGTATTAGGAAATGAAAAACTGTTTTTT. Protein product: CASSLVLGNEKLFF.

The chain has TRBV27 and TRBJ2-7, with D perhaps TRBD1 or TRBD2 (5 bases each). Deletions cut 6 bases from V and 7 bases from J, with 13 bases between. The CDR3 is 12 residues long. Per germline, CDR1 MNHEY and CDR2 SMNVEV (reference sequence). As DNA, the CDR3 is TGTGCCAGCAGCTGGGGGTTAAGGGAGCAGTACTTC. Residues: CASSWGLREQYF.

This chain connects TRBV4-3 to TRBJ2-3, with 10 nucleotides matching TRBD1. The V gene's germline CDR1 is LGHNA and CDR2 YSLEER. The J segment lost 7 bases and the V segment lost 0 bases, leaving 7 bases of the junction unmatched. The CDR3 length is 16 residues. The CDR3: CASSQDSGDRGYTQYF. CDR3 DNA sequence: TGCGCCAGCAGCCAAGACTCCGGGGACAGGGGATATACGCAGTATTTT.